One TCR beta chain is described in this entry. This sample is drawn from a study of blood T cell repertoires in COVID-19. As for the study in general: Collection of acute and convalescent COVID-19 samples took place in the United States, Italy and Spain.

As originally analysed: Amplification from reference gene primers served as the basis for estimated nucleated cell counts. Sequencing used immunoSEQ multiplex PCR; TCRdb keeps in-frame clones, though not all of them. V and J calls and clone size are those listed in that table; D and trimming were worked out from the DNA. The sample lists about 72,000 clones; approximately 88% were seen once. V lost 7 bases and J 0 bases, leaving 13 bases between the germline ends. The CDR3 is 14 residues long. Per germline, CDR1 SQVTM and CDR2 ANQGSEA. Sequenced input: peripheral blood. The receptor was isolated from a man aged 45-65 years with acute or convalescent COVID-19. J is TRBJ2-1 and V is TRBV29-1; maybe TRBD2 (5 bases). The CDR3 here is CSAGYASSYNEQFF. The CDR3 nucleotides are TGCAGCGCGGGATATGCGAGCTCCTACAATGAGCAGTTCTTC.